The 8 T cell receptor beta chains reported below all come from one sample, sequenced in a study of response to subunit inactivated influenza vaccine (dated by TCRdb to 2016 to 2019). Library preparation was by RT-PCR. TCRdb records Illumina HiSeq 2500 as the sequencer. TCRdb passed the public sequencing reads through fastp at Q25 and MiXCR, retaining productive beta sequences. All rows with the same CDR3 protein become a single entry with the most common DNA and genes. The sample table lists 590,000 or so distinct CDR3 sequences, 14% of them with a count of one. The top ten clonotypes cover 7.6% of the sample. The source material was PBMCs from blood, sampled less than 15 days before vaccination. Receptors originate from a man aged 50-59 years who received an inactivated influenza vaccine. Donor details come from another sample of the same person, matched by shared clones.

This clonotype turned up a few times. The rearrangement uses TRBV4-3 and TRBJ2-1; 11 nucleotides line up with TRBD2. Trimming cost V 1 base and J 0 bases; bases outside gene matches: 11. The CDR3 covers 20 residues. In germline, CDR1 is LGHNA, CDR2 YSLEER. The CDR3, as DNA: TGCGCCAGCAGCCAAGGAGGCGGGACTAGCGGTACAAGCTCCTACAATGAGCAGTTCTTC. Protein: CASSQGGGTSGTSSYNEQFF.

The chain combines TRBV9 with TRBJ2-2; D is unclear. CDR1 and CDR2 (germline): SGDLS, YYNGEE. The CDR3 length is 15 residues. V shed 4 bases and J shed 5 bases, with 15 bases lying between them. The CDR3 region has the DNA TGTGCCAGCAGCACAAGTACGGTTGGAACCGGGGAGCTGTTTTTT. This encodes CASSTSTVGTGELFF.

V and J are TRBV20-1 and TRBJ1-3; D uncertain. This CDR3 region has 13 residues. V lost 5 bases to trimming and J lost 0 bases, with 8 bases between them. Germline V gene lookup returns CDR1 DFQATT and CDR2 SNEGSKA (reference sequence). The CDR3 reads CSALASSGNTIYF. Written as DNA, the CDR3 is TGCAGTGCTCTGGCCTCCTCTGGAAACACCATATATTTT.

This clonotype was seen a few times. V and J are TRBV6-2 or TRBV6-3 and TRBJ2-7; D perhaps matches TRBD1 (7 bases). The CDR3 is made up of 14 amino acids. Trimming pared 6 bases from V and 6 bases from J, leaving 18 bases between. CDR1 and CDR2 (germline): MNHEY, SVGEGT. CDR3 coding DNA: TGTGCCAGCAGCCGGGGGCACAGGGGCGGCGAGCAGTACTTC. The encoded protein is CASSRGHRGGEQYF.

The chain links TRBV6-2 or TRBV6-3 to TRBJ2-7; D gene unclear. Trimming cost V 2 bases and J 7 bases, with 15 bases left between them. This CDR3 has 14 residues. Germline V CDR1 and CDR2: MNHEY, SVGEGT. CDR3 sequence reads: CASSYLVSAREQYF. The CDR3 DNA sequence: TGTGCCAGCAGTTACCTCGTGAGTGCCAGGGAGCAGTACTTC.

V is TRBV7-9 and J is TRBJ2-1; no definite D call. With 4 bases removed from V and 5 bases from J, the gap between germline ends came to 15 bases. This CDR3 has 15 amino acids. The germline V gene has CDR1 SEHNR and CDR2 FQNEAQ (reference sequence). The CDR3 loop is CASSSGLRYDNEQFF. CDR3 bases: TGTGCCAGCAGCTCCGGGTTACGGTACGACAATGAGCAGTTCTTC.

This clonotype turned up a few times. The chain couples TRBV18 to TRBJ2-7; D is tentatively TRBD1 or TRBD2 (5 bases each). Germline CDR1 is KGHSH and CDR2 is LQKENI. The CDR3 runs 14 residues. Trimming stripped 3 bases from V and 2 bases from J, with 11 bases between. For the CDR3, the DNA is TGTGCCAGCTCACCCAGGGACGCCGCCTACGAGCAGTACTTC. Protein sequence: CASSPRDAAYEQYF.

The chain has TRBV28 and TRBJ1-5, with D perhaps TRBD1 (6 bases). CDR1 and CDR2 from the germline V gene are MDHEN and SYDVKM. V lost 3 bases and J lost 6, with 12 bases in between. The CDR3 spans 14 residues. Written as DNA, the CDR3 is TGTGCCAGCAGTTTGTCGGGGGCGTCTCAGCCCCAGCATTTT. Translation gives CASSLSGASQPQHF.